This record looks at one T cell receptor beta chain sequence and its context. This entry comes from a study of blood T cell repertoires in COVID-19. The method was immunoSEQ multiplex PCR; TCRdb's version includes in-frame clones alone and lacks a portion of them. The table has approximately 100,000 clones, roughly 84% seen once. Germline CDR1 is KGHSH and CDR2 is LQKENI. J lost 5 bases, V lost 2 bases, and 4 bases had no gene match. The CDR3 covers 15 residues. The sample consisted of peripheral blood. The clonotype originates from a human donor in a cohort sampled during active or convalescent COVID-19. This rearrangement joins TRBV18 to TRBJ1-5, with 9 bases lining up with TRBD1. The CDR3, as DNA: TGTGCCAGCTCACCAACAGGGGGCGGAGATCAGCCCCAGCATTTT. This translates into CASSPTGGGDQPQHF.